What follows are 21 T cell receptor beta chains derived from one specimen sequenced in a study of patients and donors after allogeneic stem cell transplantation. TCRdb independently ran MiXCR on the RT-PCR reads; one entry per CDR3 protein. The sample comprises about 410,000 distinct CDR3 sequences, under 20% of which are singletons, and 6.5% to 7.5% rests with the top ten. The specimen sequenced was blood, either unsorted or a sorted T cell fraction (not recorded which). Every receptor here comes from a human donor who was either an allogeneic HSCT recipient or a stem cell or donor lymphocyte infusion donor (not recorded which). It is not recorded whose cells these are; they may come from a transplant donor.

The chain employs TRBV12-3 or TRBV12-4 and TRBJ2-7, with TRBD2 as a possible D gene (7 bases). V shed 6 bases and J shed 3 bases, with 27 bases lying between them. The CDR3 is made up of 18 amino acids. CDR3 bases: TGTGCCAGCAGCGGGGGGCAGGGATGGCCTTCGAGCGACTACGAGCAGTACTTC. Translating it yields CASSGGQGWPSSDYEQYF.

This clonotype appeared many times. This sequence joins TRBV29-1 and TRBJ1-1; perhaps TRBD1 as D (5 bases). Trimming removed 0 bases at V and 1 base at J, with 6 bases between. The CDR3 spans 13 residues. Looked up from germline, CDR1 is SQVTM and CDR2 is ANQGSEA. The CDR3 nucleotides are TGCAGCGTTGAAGACAGGGAGAACACTGAAGCTTTCTTT. Amino acid sequence: CSVEDRENTEAFF.

This clonotype was detected only a few times. The chain has TRBV6-6 and TRBJ2-2, with 7 bases that match TRBD1. Unmatched junction bases numbered 3, after V lost 6 bases and J lost 5 bases. Germline-derived CDR1 and CDR2 are MNHNY and SVGAGI (reference sequence). The CDR3 has 13 residues. CDR3 nucleotides: TGTGCCAGCAGACCCAGGGGGACCGGGGAGCTGTTTTTT. Encoded protein: CASRPRGTGELFF.

This chain joins TRBV9 and TRBJ1-2; the D is unclear. CDR3 size: 14 residues. CDR1 is SGDLS, CDR2 YYNGEE, per germline. Trimming cost V 0 bases and J 8 bases, with 14 bases left between them. The chain's CDR3 is CASSVAKEAGGYTF. CDR3 DNA sequence: TGTGCCAGCAGCGTAGCTAAGGAAGCAGGAGGCTACACCTTC.

This clonotype was observed a handful of times. The chain recombines TRBV10-3 with TRBJ1-4; 7 positions match TRBD1. The germline V gene encodes CDR1 ENHRY and CDR2 SYGVKD. The CDR3 is made up of 14 amino acids. J lost 4 bases, V lost 4 bases, and 3 bases had no gene match. The CDR3: CAISGDRVNEKLFF. The CDR3 bases are TGTGCCATCAGTGGGGACAGAGTTAATGAAAAACTGTTTTTT.

This clonotype came up many times. The chain couples TRBV7-9 to TRBJ2-3; 8 bases align to TRBD1. Germline values: CDR1 SEHNR, CDR2 FQNEAQ (reference sequence). V lost 5 bases, J lost 3 bases, and 4 bases stayed unmatched. The CDR3 spans 14 residues. The CDR3 sequence: CASSTRTGTDTQYF. CDR3 nucleotides: TGTGCCAGCAGCACCCGGACAGGGACAGATACGCAGTATTTT.

The chain has TRBV12-3 or TRBV12-4 and TRBJ2-7, with D perhaps TRBD2 (6 bases). The ends were cut back, 6 bases at V and 6 bases at J, with 15 bases in the middle. The CDR3 contains 13 residues. CDR3 residues: CASSTTRAGEQYF. The CDR3 region has the DNA TGTGCCAGCAGCACGACTAGAGCTGGCGAGCAGTACTTC.

This clonotype was counted at least ten times. The genes are TRBV3-1 and TRBJ1-6, with TRBD1 matching 8 bases. J lost 1 base, V lost 4 bases, and 9 bases had no gene match. The CDR3 has 18 residues. Germline V CDR1 and CDR2: LGHDT, YNNKEL (reference sequence). CDR3 DNA: TGTGCCAGCAGCCGCGGACAGGGTGCTTCTTCCTATAATTCACCCCTCCACTTT. The encoded protein is CASSRGQGASSYNSPLHF.

This chain joins TRBV5-1 and TRBJ2-5; the D is unclear. The CDR3 has 16 amino acids. V lost 0 bases and J lost 5, with 17 bases in between. Germline V gene sequence: CDR1 SGHRS, CDR2 YFSETQ. The CDR3 DNA sequence: TGCGCCAGCAGCTTGGAATCCAGTCGCCCGACCGAGACCCAGTACTTC. Amino acids: CASSLESSRPTETQYF.

The chain's CDR3 is CSVALQGQGRNEKLFF. The CDR3 nucleotides are TGCAGCGTAGCTCTCCAAGGACAGGGGCGGAATGAAAAACTGTTTTTT. This chain joins TRBV29-1 and TRBJ1-4, with 9 bases fitting TRBD1. V shed 6 bases, J shed 5 bases, and the junction held 13 bases outside the gene matches. The CDR3 totals 16 residues. Germline CDR1 SQVTM, CDR2 ANQGSEA.

This clonotype was counted many times. The chain couples TRBV20-1 to TRBJ2-1, with no clear D. V was trimmed by 6 bases and J by 16 bases, leaving 25 bases between them. Germline CDR1 is DFQATT and CDR2 is SNEGSKA (reference sequence). The CDR3 spans 13 residues. CDR3 residues: CSAAPPRSVRSFF. The CDR3 DNA sequence: TGCAGTGCCGCACCCCCGAGGAGTGTGCGTTCCTTCTTC.

The chain employs TRBV7-2 and TRBJ2-7, with 10 nucleotides matching TRBD1. The V and J ends lost 1 base and 5 bases, in that order; junction bases with no gene match: 11. This CDR3 is built from 17 residues. CDR1 and CDR2 (germline): SGHTA, FQGNSA. This chain's CDR3 is CASSLVPKRTGGHEQYF. CDR3 in DNA: TGTGCCAGCAGCTTAGTGCCCAAGCGGACAGGGGGACACGAGCAGTACTTC.

There are a few counts of this clonotype. V gene TRBV27 combines with J gene TRBJ2-7; tentative D call: TRBD1 (6 bases). Germline V gene sequence: CDR1 MNHEY, CDR2 SMNVEV (reference sequence). V gave up 4 bases and J gave up 3 bases, with 16 bases separating them. CDR3 length: 15 residues. The CDR3 loop is CASSSLRGILYEQYF. CDR3 sequence (DNA): TGTGCCAGCAGTTCCCTTAGGGGGATCCTCTACGAGCAGTACTTC.

This chain links TRBV6-5 with TRBJ2-3, with 10 nucleotides matching TRBD2. Per germline, CDR1 MNHEY and CDR2 SVGAGI. The V gene end was trimmed by 2 bases and the J gene end by 2 bases; junction bases not matched to a gene: 1. The CDR3 spans 15 residues. The CDR3 DNA is TGTGCCAGCAGTTACCTAGCGGGGGACACAGATACGCAGTATTTT. Translated, it gives CASSYLAGDTDTQYF.

V gene TRBV6-5 combines with J gene TRBJ1-2; a possible D gene is TRBD1 (5 bases). The CDR3 loop spans 16 amino acids. V gave up 2 bases and J gave up 6 bases, with 19 bases separating them. Looked up from germline, CDR1 is MNHEY and CDR2 is SVGAGI. The CDR3 is CASSYARPGREDGYTF. In DNA, the CDR3 is TGTGCCAGCAGTTACGCCCGGCCGGGCAGGGAGGATGGCTACACCTTC.

This clonotype was counted once. The V and J genes are TRBV5-1 and TRBJ1-6; TRBD1 matches 8 bases. Losses at the gene ends were 4 bases for V and 7 bases for J; bases not matched to a gene: 10. Germline CDR1 and CDR2: SGHRS and YFSETQ. The CDR3 covers 16 residues. CDR3 sequence (DNA): TGCGCCAGCAGCCTAACCGGGACAGGTGCCAATTCACCCCTCCACTTT. Its translation: CASSLTGTGANSPLHF.

The chain recombines TRBV10-2 with TRBJ2-3; D is uncertain. Germline-derived CDR1 and CDR2 are WSHSY and SAAADI. The CDR3 runs to 13 residues. The V and J ends lost 2 bases and 2 bases respectively, with 5 bases between them. CDR3 region: CASSEPATDTQYF. CDR3 nucleotides: TGCGCCAGCAGTGAGCCCGCCACAGATACGCAGTATTTT.

The chain employs TRBV15 and TRBJ2-5; 9 bases fit TRBD2. Germline V gives CDR1 LNHNV, CDR2 YYDKDF (reference sequence). The CDR3 spans 17 residues. The J segment lost 5 bases and the V segment lost 0 bases, leaving 10 bases of the junction unmatched. CDR3 residues: CATSRDAASGIEETQYF. The CDR3 region has the DNA TGTGCCACCAGCAGAGATGCCGCTAGCGGGATCGAGGAGACCCAGTACTTC.

This chain connects TRBV13 to TRBJ2-7; no firm D call. There are 14 residues in the CDR3. CDR1 and CDR2 from the germline V gene are PRHDT and FYEKMQ (reference sequence). The V gene lost 5 bases and the J gene lost 0 bases, with 11 bases spanning the gap. The CDR3, as DNA: TGTGCCAGCAGCCAGAAGTCCAGCTCCTACGAGCAGTACTTC. It translates to CASSQKSSSYEQYF.

The table lists this clonotype with a few counts. This chain joins TRBV7-9 and TRBJ2-3; D possibly corresponds to TRBD2 (6 bases). The CDR3 spans 16 residues. Trimming stripped 5 bases from V and 6 bases from J, with 21 bases between. Germline values: CDR1 SEHNR, CDR2 FQNEAQ (reference sequence). The CDR3 DNA is TGTGCCAGCAGCCCCAGACTTCGCGGGACCCTCGATACGCAGTATTTT. Translating gives CASSPRLRGTLDTQYF.

This clonotype was observed a few times. The gene calls are TRBV7-3 and TRBJ2-7; 12 bases match TRBD2. V trimming: 5 bases; J trimming: 7 bases; junction bases outside the gene matches: 9. Germline CDR1 is SGHTA and CDR2 is FQGTGA. There are 15 residues in the CDR3. The CDR3 reads CASSLGLAGPEEQYF. CDR3 bases: TGTGCCAGCAGCCTCGGACTAGCGGGACCCGAGGAGCAGTACTTC. Using reference TRBV7-3 and TRBJ2-7 for the parts outside the CDR3, the full variable domain is GAGVSQTPSNKVTEKGKYVELRCDPISGHTALYWYRQSLGQGPEFLIYFQGTGAADDSGLPNDRFFAVRPEGSVSTLKIQRTERGDSAVYLCASSLGLAGPEEQYFGPGTRLTVT.